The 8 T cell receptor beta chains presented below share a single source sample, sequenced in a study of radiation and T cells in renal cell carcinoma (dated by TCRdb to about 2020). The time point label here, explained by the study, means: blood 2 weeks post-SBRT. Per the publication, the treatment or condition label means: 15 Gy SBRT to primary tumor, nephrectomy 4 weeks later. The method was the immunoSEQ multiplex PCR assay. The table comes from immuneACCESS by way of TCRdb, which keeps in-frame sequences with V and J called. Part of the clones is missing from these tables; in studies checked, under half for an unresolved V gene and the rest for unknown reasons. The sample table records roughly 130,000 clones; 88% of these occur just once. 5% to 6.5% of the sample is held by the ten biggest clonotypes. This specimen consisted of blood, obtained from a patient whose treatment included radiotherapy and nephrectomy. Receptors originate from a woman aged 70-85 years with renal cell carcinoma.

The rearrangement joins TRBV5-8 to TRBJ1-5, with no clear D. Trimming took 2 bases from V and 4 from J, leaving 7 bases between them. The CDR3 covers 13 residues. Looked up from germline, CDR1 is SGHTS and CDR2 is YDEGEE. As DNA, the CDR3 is TGTGCCAGCAGCTTATCCGGAAATCAGCCCCAGCATTTT. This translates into CASSLSGNQPQHF. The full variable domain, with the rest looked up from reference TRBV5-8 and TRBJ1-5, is EAGVTQSPTHLIKTRGQQATLRCSPISGHTSVYWYQQALGLGLQFLLWYDEGEERNRGNFPPRFSGRQFPNYSSELNVNALELEDSALYLCASSLSGNQPQHFGDGTRLSIL.

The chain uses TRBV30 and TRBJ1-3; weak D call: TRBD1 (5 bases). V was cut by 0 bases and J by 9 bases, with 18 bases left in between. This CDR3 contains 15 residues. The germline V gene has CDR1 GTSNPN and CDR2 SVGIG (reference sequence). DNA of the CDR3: TGTGCCTGGAGTGTGAGAGGGACTAGATTCGGCACCATATATTTT. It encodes CAWSVRGTRFGTIYF.

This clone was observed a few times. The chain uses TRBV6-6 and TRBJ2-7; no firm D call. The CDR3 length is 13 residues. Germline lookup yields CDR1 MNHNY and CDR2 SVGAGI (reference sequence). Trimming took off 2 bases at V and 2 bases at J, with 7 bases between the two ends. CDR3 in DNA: TGTGCCAGCAGTTACCCGGCCCCCTACGAGCAGTACTTC. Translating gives CASSYPAPYEQYF.

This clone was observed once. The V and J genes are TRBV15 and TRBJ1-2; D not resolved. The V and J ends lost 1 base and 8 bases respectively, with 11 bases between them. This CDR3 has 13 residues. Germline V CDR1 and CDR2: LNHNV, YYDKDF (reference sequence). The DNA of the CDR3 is TGTGCCACCAGCAGAGGCCAGGCCGAGGGCTACACCTTC. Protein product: CATSRGQAEGYTF.

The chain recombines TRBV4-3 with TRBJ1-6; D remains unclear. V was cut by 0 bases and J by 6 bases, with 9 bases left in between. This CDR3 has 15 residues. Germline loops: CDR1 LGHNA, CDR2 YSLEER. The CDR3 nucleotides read TGCGCCAGCAGCCAAGAGGGGTGGGGTAATTCACCCCTCCACTTT. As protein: CASSQEGWGNSPLHF.

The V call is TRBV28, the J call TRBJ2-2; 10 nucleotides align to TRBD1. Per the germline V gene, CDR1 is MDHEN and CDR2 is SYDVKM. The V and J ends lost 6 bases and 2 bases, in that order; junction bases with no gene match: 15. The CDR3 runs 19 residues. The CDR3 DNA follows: TGTGCCAGCAGCCCTCCGGGACAGGGGTCCCCGATTAACACCGGGGAGCTGTTTTTT. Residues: CASSPPGQGSPINTGELFF.

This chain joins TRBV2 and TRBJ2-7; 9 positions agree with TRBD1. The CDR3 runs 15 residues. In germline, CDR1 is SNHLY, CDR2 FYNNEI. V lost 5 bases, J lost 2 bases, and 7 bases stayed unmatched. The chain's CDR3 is CASSSGQGTAYEQYF. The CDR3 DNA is TGTGCCAGCAGTTCCGGACAGGGGACCGCCTACGAGCAGTACTTC.

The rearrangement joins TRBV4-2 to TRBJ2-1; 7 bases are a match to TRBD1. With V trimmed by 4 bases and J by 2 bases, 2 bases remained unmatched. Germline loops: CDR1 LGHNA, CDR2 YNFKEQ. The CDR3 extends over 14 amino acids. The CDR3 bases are TGTGCCAGCAGCCCAGGACAGGCCTACAATGAGCAGTTCTTC. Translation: CASSPGQAYNEQFF.